This TCR beta chain was sequenced for a study of CD8 T cells in ankylosing spondylitis. In its sample, this clonotype was seen a few times. TCRdb reanalysed the 5' RACE reads using MiXCR and keeps one entry per CDR3 protein. The sample consists of about 280,000 distinct CDR3 sequences, 20% of them appearing once. The CDR3 has 19 amino acids. V shed 2 bases and J 2 bases; nucleotides not matched to a gene: 19. The germline V gene has CDR1 DFQATT and CDR2 SNEGSKA (reference sequence). This receptor was obtained from a male donor with ankylosing spondylitis or in good health (not recorded which). The gene calls are TRBV20-1 and TRBJ2-3, with 7 bases matching TRBD2. Sequencing used blood, either unsorted or a sorted T cell fraction (not recorded which). Here the CDR3 reads CSARKSGLADLLLTDTQYF. For the CDR3, the DNA is TGCAGTGCTAGAAAGTCGGGGCTAGCGGACCTCCTACTCACAGATACGCAGTATTTT.